This T cell receptor beta chain was retrieved from a study of blood T cell repertoires in COVID-19. In the original workflow: By means of reference gene primer amplification, nucleated cell counts were estimated. Libraries were prepared by immunoSEQ multiplex PCR; TCRdb keeps only in-frame clonotypes and omits some of them. V and J calls and clone size are as listed in that table; D and trimming were resolved from the DNA. This sample has roughly 480,000 clones; roughly 89% occur once, and the top ten carry about 0.91%. The CDR3 totals 14 residues. This sequence was found in a man aged 18 to 30 with COVID-19, enrolled during active disease. The sample consisted of peripheral blood. The chain carries TRBV21-1 and TRBJ1-2; the table's D call, TRBD1, has no DNA check behind it. TRBV21-1 is an annotated pseudogene. The CDR3 region is CASSKLTGMYGYTF. The CDR3 coding sequence is TGTGCCAGCAGCAAACTTACAGGGATGTATGGCTACACCTTC.